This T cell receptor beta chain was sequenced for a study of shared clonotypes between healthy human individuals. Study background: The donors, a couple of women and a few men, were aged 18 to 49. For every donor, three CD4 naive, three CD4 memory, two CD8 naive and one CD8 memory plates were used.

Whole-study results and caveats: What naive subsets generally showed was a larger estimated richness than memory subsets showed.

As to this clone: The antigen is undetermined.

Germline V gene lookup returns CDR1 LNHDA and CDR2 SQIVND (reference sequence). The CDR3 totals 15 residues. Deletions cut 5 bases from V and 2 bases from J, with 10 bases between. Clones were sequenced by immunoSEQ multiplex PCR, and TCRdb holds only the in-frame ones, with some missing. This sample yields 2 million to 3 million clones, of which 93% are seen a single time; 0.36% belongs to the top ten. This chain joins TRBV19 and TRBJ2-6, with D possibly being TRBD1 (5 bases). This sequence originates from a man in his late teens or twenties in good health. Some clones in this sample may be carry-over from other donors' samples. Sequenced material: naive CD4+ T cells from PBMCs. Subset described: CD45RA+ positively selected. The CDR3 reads CASSLWGPGANVLTF. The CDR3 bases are TGTGCCAGTAGTCTCTGGGGCCCTGGGGCCAACGTCCTGACTTTC.